This T cell receptor beta chain was identified during a study of blood T cell repertoires in COVID-19. For the study at large: Sites across the United States, Italy and Spain contributed samples from acute and convalescent COVID-19.

Under the authors' procedure: Estimation of nucleated cell counts relied on the amplification of reference gene primers. Produced via immunoSEQ multiplex PCR; TCRdb's table is partial and in-frame only. V, J and clone size are those of that table, while D and trimming were read from the DNA. The sample consists of about 46,000 clones, roughly 88% of them appearing once. Trimming stripped 4 bases from V and 2 bases from J, with 15 bases between. CDR1 is SGHTA and CDR2 is FQGNSA in the germline V gene. The CDR3 is made up of 15 amino acids. The chain joins TRBV7-2 to TRBJ2-7, with a tentative D call TRBD1 (6 bases). Sequencing was done on a sample of peripheral blood. The receptor was isolated from a man in his forties or fifties with acute or convalescent COVID-19. CDR3 sequence (DNA): TGTGCCAGCAGCTCGAGACAGGCTACAACCTACGAGCAGTACTTC. Its protein product is CASSSRQATTYEQYF.